This T cell receptor (beta chain) was obtained from a study of vaccination and CD4 T cells after COVID-19. Turning to the study itself: Convalescent study patients returned SARS-CoV-2 positive nasal swab PCR results, with nine mild cases and one severe.

The CDR3 is 12 amino acids. Trimming removed 7 bases at V and 4 bases at J, with 10 bases between. CDR1 and CDR2 from the germline V gene are SNHLY and FYNNEI. The treatment: roughly 11-day PBMC culture with coronavirus spike peptide pools or control peptides (ViraFEST assay). ViraFEST enlarged antigen-specific T cell populations with peptide pools and afterwards sequenced TCRs. Peptide pools at 8.5 to 10 ug/ml stimulated about 1.8 million PBMCs per well with about 9.6 IU/ml IL-2. This clonotype was detected only a few times. The target antigen is unknown. Study observations and caveats: With convalescent patients, a median approximately 90% of reactive clones emerged solely after vaccination.

Cultured CD4+ T cells had their DNA profiled by the Oncomine TCR Beta short-read assay. TCRdb analysed the PCR reads with MiXCR anew, one entry per CDR3 protein. The profile shows fewer than 20,000 distinct CDR3 sequences, about 50% of them singletons. The clonotype originates from a human donor who had recovered from COVID-19. The chain joins TRBV2 to TRBJ2-5, with D possibly being TRBD2 (6 bases). Sequenced: CD4+ T cells from blood, cultured in vitro. In DNA form, the CDR3 reads TGTGCCAGCACGGAGGGGCGAGAGACCCAGTACTTC. Encoded protein: CASTEGRETQYF.